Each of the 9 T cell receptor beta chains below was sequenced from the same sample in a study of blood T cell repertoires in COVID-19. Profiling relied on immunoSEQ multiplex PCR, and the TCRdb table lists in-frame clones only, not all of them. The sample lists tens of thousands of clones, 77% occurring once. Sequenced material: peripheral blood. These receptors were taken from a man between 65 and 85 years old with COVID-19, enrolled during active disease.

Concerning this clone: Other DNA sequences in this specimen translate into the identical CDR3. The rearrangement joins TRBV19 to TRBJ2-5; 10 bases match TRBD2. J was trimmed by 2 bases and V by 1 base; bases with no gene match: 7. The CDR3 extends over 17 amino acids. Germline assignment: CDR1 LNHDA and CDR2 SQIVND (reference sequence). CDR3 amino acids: CASSIGLAGLTQETQYF. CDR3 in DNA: TGTGCCAGTAGTATAGGACTAGCGGGCCTGACGCAAGAGACCCAGTACTTC.

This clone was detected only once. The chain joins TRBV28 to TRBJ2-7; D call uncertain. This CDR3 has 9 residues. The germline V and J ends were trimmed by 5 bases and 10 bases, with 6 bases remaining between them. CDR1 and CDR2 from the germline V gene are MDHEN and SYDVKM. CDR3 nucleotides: TGTGCCAGCAGTCCAACTCAGTACTTC. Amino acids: CASSPTQYF. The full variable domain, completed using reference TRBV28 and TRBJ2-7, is DVKVTQSSRYLVKRTGEKVFLECVQDMDHENMFWYRQDPGLGLRLIYFSYDVKMKEKGDIPEGYSVSREKKERFSLILESASTNQTSMYLCASSPTQYFGPGTRLTVT.

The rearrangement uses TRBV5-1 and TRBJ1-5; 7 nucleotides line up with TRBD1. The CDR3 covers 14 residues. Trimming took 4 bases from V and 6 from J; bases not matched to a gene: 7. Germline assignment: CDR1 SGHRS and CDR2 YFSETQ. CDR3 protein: CASSKDRDGQPQHF. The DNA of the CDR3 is TGCGCCAGCAGCAAAGACAGGGATGGTCAGCCCCAGCATTTT.

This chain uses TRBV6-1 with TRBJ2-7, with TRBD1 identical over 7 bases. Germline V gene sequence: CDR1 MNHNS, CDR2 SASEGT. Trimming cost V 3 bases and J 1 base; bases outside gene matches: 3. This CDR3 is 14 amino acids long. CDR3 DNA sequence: TGTGCCAGCAGTGAGCAGGGGGATTCCTACGAGCAGTACTTC. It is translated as CASSEQGDSYEQYF.

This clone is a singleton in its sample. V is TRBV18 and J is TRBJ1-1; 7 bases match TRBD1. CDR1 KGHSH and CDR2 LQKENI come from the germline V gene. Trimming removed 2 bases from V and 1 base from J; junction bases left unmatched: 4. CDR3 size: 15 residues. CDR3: CASSPLGQTNTEAFF. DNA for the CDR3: TGTGCCAGCTCACCATTGGGACAGACGAACACTGAAGCTTTCTTT.

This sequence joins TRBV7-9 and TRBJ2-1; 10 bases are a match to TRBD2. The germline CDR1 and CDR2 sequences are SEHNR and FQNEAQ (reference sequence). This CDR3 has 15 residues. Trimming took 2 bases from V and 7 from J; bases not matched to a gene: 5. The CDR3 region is CASSLRAGGENEQFF. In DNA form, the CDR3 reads TGTGCCAGCAGCTTAAGAGCGGGAGGGGAAAATGAGCAGTTCTTC.

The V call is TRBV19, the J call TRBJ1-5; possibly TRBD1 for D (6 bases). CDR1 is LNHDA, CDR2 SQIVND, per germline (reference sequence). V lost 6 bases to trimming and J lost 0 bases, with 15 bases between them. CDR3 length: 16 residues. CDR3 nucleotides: TGTGCCAGTAGCTATATGGGACAAAATAGCAATCAGCCCCAGCATTTT. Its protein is CASSYMGQNSNQPQHF.

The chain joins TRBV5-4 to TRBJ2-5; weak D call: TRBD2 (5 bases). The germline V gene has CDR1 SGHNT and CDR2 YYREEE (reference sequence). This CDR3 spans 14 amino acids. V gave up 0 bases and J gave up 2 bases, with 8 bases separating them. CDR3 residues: CASSLDGEQETQYF. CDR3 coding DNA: TGTGCCAGCAGCTTGGACGGGGAGCAAGAGACCCAGTACTTC.

CDR3 protein: CASTPGAPSGNTIYF. CDR3 nucleotides: TGTGCCAGCACCCCGGGAGCGCCCTCTGGAAACACCATATATTTT. The chain recombines TRBV6-5 with TRBJ1-3; D gene unclear. The V gene's germline CDR1 is MNHEY and CDR2 SVGAGI. The CDR3 loop spans 15 amino acids. V lost 7 bases and J lost 0, with 13 bases in between.